Described below is a single T cell receptor beta chain sequence and its context. Its antigen is still unknown. CDR3 length: 15 amino acids. Unmatched junction bases numbered 8, after V lost 7 bases and J lost 5 bases. The V gene's germline CDR1 is DFQATT and CDR2 SNEGSKA (reference sequence). This sample is part of a study of CD8 T cells in ankylosing spondylitis. Study-wide results and limits: Reactive arthritis synovial fluid and blood were previously reported to contain some motif variants. A motif of under 10 highly homologous TCR beta variants was seen as apparently characteristic of ankylosing spondylitis blood.

Scientists made TCR beta libraries using quantitative 5'-RACE with molecular barcodes. TCRdb used MiXCR to reprocess the 5' RACE reads, holding one entry per CDR3 protein. The data show under 550,000 distinct CDR3 sequences, more than 25% seen once. The chain has TRBV20-1 and TRBJ2-7; 16 bases align to TRBD2. Sequenced sample: blood, either unsorted or a sorted T cell fraction (not recorded which). The receptor was isolated from a male donor with ankylosing spondylitis. The CDR3 region is CSVTKGLAGGDEQYF. In nucleotides, the CDR3 is TGCAGTGTCACAAAGGGACTAGCGGGAGGGGACGAGCAGTACTTC.